The 3 T cell receptor beta chains below were found in one sample sequenced in a study of T cell responses to AZD1222 COVID-19 vaccine. Sequenced by immunoSEQ multiplex PCR; TCRdb stores in-frame clones only, minus some. The sample carries roughly 95,000 clones, roughly 90% recorded once. The material was peripheral blood, obtained 28 days after the second AZD1222 dose. The source of these receptors is an adult who received the AZD1222 COVID-19 vaccine.

This clone was found a few times. This chain uses TRBV6-1 with TRBJ2-2, with D possibly TRBD2 on 5 matching bases. The CDR3 extends over 15 amino acids. Germline lookup yields CDR1 MNHNS and CDR2 SASEGT. The germline V and J ends were trimmed by 3 bases and 4 bases, with 12 bases remaining between them. CDR3 bases: TGTGCCAGCAGTGAGGAAACGGGGTCCACCGGGGAGCTGTTTTTT. Encoded protein: CASSEETGSTGELFF.

The V gene is TRBV28, the J gene TRBJ1-2, with D maybe TRBD1 (6 bases). V lost 5 bases and J lost 2, with 12 bases in between. Per germline, CDR1 MDHEN and CDR2 SYDVKM. This CDR3 is built from 14 residues. CDR3 sequence reads: CASSPWGRNYGYTF. CDR3 bases: TGTGCCAGCAGTCCCTGGGGGCGAAACTATGGCTACACCTTC.

This chain connects TRBV6-1 to TRBJ1-4; D not certain. The V end lost 1 base, the J end lost 8 bases, and 11 bases lay between the germline ends. CDR3 size: 14 residues. Germline V gene data show CDR1 as MNHNS and CDR2 as SASEGT. The CDR3 reads CASSEVGSSEKLFF. CDR3 nucleotides: TGTGCCAGCAGTGAAGTAGGAAGTTCGGAAAAACTGTTTTTT.